Given below is one TCR beta chain in context. This CDR3 comprises 18 residues. The entry originates in a study of cytomegalovirus exposure and HLA in healthy donors. PCR primers comprised 60 Vbeta and 13 Jbeta primers. Only in-frame clones appear in the TCRdb table, and some are missing; sequencing was by immunoSEQ multiplex PCR. Of around 200,000 clones detected, 60% to 80% appear once; the ten largest clones hold around 2%. Whereas donors were nominally healthy upon sampling, unrecorded immune exposures were probable. The TCR sequence derives from a man in his late teens or twenties in good health and CMV-seronegative. What was sequenced was PBMCs. V gene TRBV12-2 combines with J gene TRBJ1-1; the DNA was not used to check the table's D call, TRBD1. TRBV12-2 is given as a pseudogene. The CDR3, as DNA: TGTGCAAGTCGCTTAGCGGGGGAACAGGGGTGCCCGAACACTGAAGCTTTCTTT. Amino acid sequence: CASRLAGEQGCPNTEAFF.